This TCR beta chain was found in a study of radiotherapy plus CTLA-4 blockade in lung cancer. Study as a whole: For 15% to 20% of patients, objective responses occurred, and approximately 30% had disease control. Points from the study as a whole: Per reports, early blood T cell clone dynamics, plus interferon-beta, forecast response most strongly.

As regards this clone: No antigen is known for it.

CTLA-4 blockade with ipilimumab, together with focal radiation, was given to patients with chemo-refractory metastatic non-small-cell lung cancer. CDR1 and CDR2 (germline): MDHEN, SYDVKM. Deletions cut 8 bases from V and 12 bases from J, with 14 bases between. This CDR3 region has 11 residues. Using immunoSEQ multiplex PCR, the repertoire was profiled, and TCRdb retains in-frame clones only, with some absent. The sample comprises approximately 89,000 clones, roughly four fifths of which are singletons, and 13% to 15% rests with the top ten. This material consisted of peripheral blood, taken from a patient treated with radiotherapy plus ipilimumab. The V call is TRBV28, the J call TRBJ2-1; the D is unclear. This sequence was found in a human donor with non-small cell lung cancer that progressed on radiotherapy plus ipilimumab. The CDR3 nucleotides read TGTGCCAGCCGATCGCAGGCCCGGCAGTTCTTC. It translates to CASRSQARQFF.